Following are 21 T cell receptor beta chains from one sample sequenced in a study of cytomegalovirus exposure and HLA in healthy donors. Use of 60 Vbeta and 13 Jbeta primers characterized the PCR. Produced via immunoSEQ multiplex PCR; TCRdb's table is partial and in-frame only. The data show roughly 180,000 clones, around 80% seen once. The sequencing sample was made of PBMCs. These receptors were collected from a female donor in good health and CMV-seronegative.

The chain joins TRBV7-8 to TRBJ1-5; a possible D gene is TRBD1 (5 bases). CDR1 and CDR2 (germline): SGHVS, FQNEAQ. Trimming took off 0 bases at V and 9 bases at J, with 15 bases between the two ends. The CDR3 sequence is 15 residues long. CDR3: CASSLAVGRGGPQHF. Here the CDR3 DNA reads TGTGCCAGCAGCTTAGCAGTTGGGAGGGGAGGGCCCCAGCATTTT.

On this clone itself: This CDR3 is also generated by other DNA sequences in the sample. The chain couples TRBV6-5 to TRBJ2-7; 7 positions agree with TRBD1. The length of the CDR3 is 13 residues. V lost 6 bases to trimming and J lost 0 bases; unmatched junction nucleotides: 2. Germline CDR1 is MNHEY and CDR2 is SVGAGI. The chain's CDR3 is CASRRTGSYEQYF. The CDR3, as DNA: TGTGCCAGCAGACGGACAGGCTCCTACGAGCAGTACTTC.

The V call is TRBV7-9, the J call TRBJ2-3, with D possibly matching TRBD2 (5 bases). There are 16 residues in the CDR3. The ends were cut back, 1 base at V and 2 bases at J, with 13 bases in the middle. CDR1 and CDR2 (germline): SEHNR, FQNEAQ (reference sequence). This chain's CDR3 is CASSLGETLSTDTQYF. The CDR3 coding sequence is TGTGCCAGCAGCTTAGGGGAGACACTTTCCACAGATACGCAGTATTTT.

The genes are TRBV4-3 and TRBJ2-7; 7 bases fit TRBD1. This CDR3 is 13 amino acids long. J lost 2 bases, V lost 6 bases, and 4 bases had no gene match. Germline CDR1 reads LGHNA; CDR2 reads YSLEER. The CDR3 DNA reads TGCGCCAGCAGTTCCGGGACAGCCTACGAGCAGTACTTC. Its protein is CASSSGTAYEQYF.

The chain has TRBV6-6 and TRBJ2-1; perhaps TRBD2 as D (5 bases). Germline V gene data show CDR1 as MNHNY and CDR2 as SVGAGI (reference sequence). The CDR3 totals 15 residues. The V end was cut by 8 bases, the J end by 3 bases, with 17 bases between. CDR3 region: CASCLGSEIYNEQFF. The CDR3 DNA reads as TGTGCCAGCTGCCTTGGTAGCGAGATCTACAATGAGCAGTTCTTC.

The chain is built from TRBV30 and TRBJ2-3, with TRBD2 matching 7 bases. The CDR3 sequence is 15 residues long. The trim removed 4 bases at V and 1 base at J, leaving 8 bases unmatched. Germline lookup yields CDR1 GTSNPN and CDR2 SVGIG (reference sequence). In nucleotides, the CDR3 is TGTGCCTGGACCGATGAAAGCGGGGGCACAGATACGCAGTATTTT. It is translated as CAWTDESGGTDTQYF. The full variable domain, completed using reference TRBV30 and TRBJ2-3, is SQTIHQWPATLVQPVGSPLSLECTVEGTSNPNLYWYRQAAGRGLQLLFYSVGIGQISSEVPQNLSASRPQDRQFILSSKKLLLSDSGFYLCAWTDESGGTDTQYFGPGTRLTVL.

V gene TRBV23-1 combines with J gene TRBJ2-5; D is possibly TRBD1 or TRBD2 (5 bases each). The end of the DNA fits TRBJ2-7 better, so the J call may be wrong. TRBV23-1 is an ORF, with its function uncertain. This CDR3 comprises 15 residues. The CDR3 bases are TGCGCCAGCAGCCGATTTGGTGGGGGCTCCTACGAGCAGTACTTC. It is translated as CASSRFGGGSYEQYF.

In nucleotides, the CDR3 is TGTGCCAGCAGTGAGCGAGGGGCAGGGGGACATGGCTACACCTTC. It yields the protein CASSERGAGGHGYTF. The gene calls are TRBV2 and TRBJ1-2; 7 positions match TRBD1. V shed 3 bases and J 6 bases; nucleotides not matched to a gene: 10. This CDR3 has 15 amino acids. Germline CDR1 SNHLY, CDR2 FYNNEI.

CDR3 DNA sequence: TGTGCCAGCAGCTCCCCGGGACTAGCGGGGGAGGAGCAGTACTTC. This gives the protein CASSSPGLAGEEQYF. The rearrangement uses TRBV7-2 and TRBJ2-7, with 14 bases matching TRBD2. CDR1 and CDR2 (germline): SGHTA, FQGNSA. This CDR3 has 15 residues. V dropped 4 bases and J dropped 7; count of bases not matched to a gene: 6.

The chain's CDR3 is CASSQDMGGDYGYTF. DNA of the CDR3: TGTGCCAGCAGCCAAGACATGGGAGGGGACTATGGCTACACCTTC. The V gene is TRBV4-2, the J gene TRBJ1-2; a possible D gene is TRBD1 (5 bases). The CDR3 consists of 15 residues. From germline, CDR1 is LGHNA and CDR2 YNFKEQ. Trimming took off 0 bases at V and 3 bases at J, with 11 bases between the two ends.

The chain joins TRBV4-1 to TRBJ2-7; TRBD1 agrees at 8 bases. J gave up 5 bases and V 3 bases, and 6 bases lay outside the gene matches. Per the germline V gene, CDR1 is MGHRA and CDR2 is YSYEKL. The CDR3 length is 14 residues. The CDR3 region is CASSQSDRGDEQYF. The CDR3 nucleotides read TGCGCCAGCAGCCAGAGCGACAGGGGCGACGAGCAGTACTTC.

The V call is TRBV7-2, the J call TRBJ2-5, with D possibly TRBD2 on 5 matching bases. The CDR3 is made up of 18 amino acids. Germline CDR1 SGHTA, CDR2 FQGNSA. Trimming removed 0 bases from V and 8 bases from J, with 25 bases in between. The CDR3: CASSLAFGVVQDPGTQYF. The CDR3 DNA sequence: TGTGCCAGCAGCTTAGCTTTCGGGGTGGTCCAGGACCCTGGTACCCAGTACTTC.

The chain joins TRBV2 to TRBJ1-5; the D gene is possibly TRBD1 (5 bases). V gave up 4 bases and J gave up 6 bases, with 13 bases separating them. Germline V gives CDR1 SNHLY, CDR2 FYNNEI. The CDR3 extends over 14 amino acids. CDR3 in DNA: TGTGCCAGCAGTGGGGGAGGGACCGGTCAGCCCCAGCATTTT. As protein: CASSGGGTGQPQHF.

This chain joins TRBV9 and TRBJ1-2; D possibly corresponds to TRBD1 (5 bases). Germline V lookup: CDR1 SGDLS, CDR2 YYNGEE. This CDR3 comprises 15 residues. Trimming took 0 bases from V and 5 from J, leaving 14 bases between them. CDR3 nucleotides: TGTGCCAGCAGCGTAGGGGTAGGGGTGACGTATGGCTACACCTTC. Amino acid sequence: CASSVGVGVTYGYTF.

The V and J genes are TRBV7-2 and TRBJ2-1; TRBD2 might be the D (5 bases). Germline CDR1 SGHTA, CDR2 FQGNSA. There are 14 residues in the CDR3. V dropped 5 bases and J dropped 7 bases, with 15 bases sitting between them. As DNA, the CDR3 is TGTGCCAGCAGCGTGACGTTACTAGTTAATGAGCAGTTCTTC. The encoded protein is CASSVTLLVNEQFF.

The chain links TRBV4-3 to TRBJ1-6, with 8 positions matching TRBD1. After removal of 1 base from V and 10 bases from J, the junction contained 9 bases not matched to a gene. Looked up from germline, CDR1 is LGHNA and CDR2 is YSLEER. The CDR3 consists of 16 residues. CDR3 loop: CASSQARTGMKSPLHF. In DNA form, the CDR3 reads TGCGCCAGCAGCCAAGCTCGGACAGGGATGAAATCACCCCTCCACTTT.

The chain has TRBV5-1 and TRBJ2-5; TRBD2 matches 10 bases. The V and J ends lost 4 bases and 5 bases, in that order; junction bases with no gene match: 14. Germline V lookup: CDR1 SGHRS, CDR2 YFSETQ. This CDR3 region has 17 residues. The CDR3 nucleotides read TGCGCCAGCAGCCGCACCTCTAGGACTAGCGGTTTGGAGACCCAGTACTTC. Translation gives CASSRTSRTSGLETQYF. The variable domain in full, completed from reference TRBV5-1 and TRBJ2-5, reads KAGVTQTPRYLIKTRGQQVTLSCSPISGHRSVSWYQQTPGQGLQFLFEYFSETQRNKGNFPGRFSGRQFSNSRSEMNVSTLELGDSALYLCASSRTSRTSGLETQYFGPGTRLLVL.

This chain uses TRBV7-2 with TRBJ1-5; 8 bases agree with TRBD1. With V trimmed by 5 bases and J by 7 bases, 10 bases remained unmatched. Germline V gene data show CDR1 as SGHTA and CDR2 as FQGNSA. CDR3 length: 15 amino acids. This CDR3 is CASSPTGAKGQPQHF. Here the CDR3 DNA reads TGTGCCAGCAGCCCGACAGGGGCGAAGGGCCAGCCCCAGCATTTT.

This chain joins TRBV13 and TRBJ2-1; TRBD1 matches 8 bases. The J segment lost 0 bases and the V segment lost 5 bases, leaving 9 bases of the junction unmatched. The germline CDR1 and CDR2 sequences are PRHDT and FYEKMQ (reference sequence). The CDR3 runs 17 residues. CDR3 sequence (DNA): TGTGCCAGCAGCACTCAGGACAGGGTTGTCTCCTACAATGAGCAGTTCTTC. This codes for CASSTQDRVVSYNEQFF. The full variable domain, completed using reference TRBV13 and TRBJ2-1, is AAGVIQSPRHLIKEKRETATLKCYPIPRHDTVYWYQQGPGQDPQFLISFYEKMQSDKGSIPDRFSAQQFSDYHSELNMSSLELGDSALYFCASSTQDRVVSYNEQFFGPGTRLTVL.

The chain combines TRBV27 with TRBJ2-5; D gene uncertain. The germline V gene has CDR1 MNHEY and CDR2 SMNVEV (reference sequence). This CDR3 spans 15 amino acids. Trimming took off 6 bases at V and 1 base at J, with 15 bases between the two ends. The DNA of the CDR3 is TGTGCCAGCAGCCCTGCATGGCGGAGCCAAGAGACCCAGTACTTC. This translates into CASSPAWRSQETQYF.

A word on this clone: At one boundary the junction diverges from the germline segment, which might be a read error. This chain links TRBV4-3 with TRBJ2-3; D tentatively reads TRBD1 or TRBD2 (7 bases each). The length of the CDR3 is 15 residues. Germline-derived CDR1 and CDR2 are LGHNA and YSLEER. The CDR3 reads CASSEDREGADTQYF. CDR3 nucleotide sequence: TGCGCCAGCAGCGAAGACAGGGAGGGGGCAGATACGCAGTATTTT.